This T cell receptor (beta chain) comes out of a study of cytomegalovirus exposure and HLA in healthy donors. Study-level background: Genetic ancestry analysis placed approximately 79% of the 400 or so donors that were genotyped in the Caucasian-associated cluster. Study results and limitations: Later analysis revealed greater clonal expansion in HLA-associated TCR beta chains than in equally common others. Using a false discovery rate of 0.05, a later analysis showed that fewer than 20,000 TCR beta sequences were associated with HLA alleles. Cytomegalovirus-associated TCR beta chains were listed, numbering some 150.

The PCR contained 60 Vbeta and 13 Jbeta primers. Using immunoSEQ multiplex PCR, the repertoire was profiled, and TCRdb retains in-frame clones only, with some absent. The sample holds about 82,000 clones; roughly 80% are singletons and the top ten take 13%. The J segment lost 10 bases and the V segment lost 0 bases, leaving 5 bases of the junction unmatched. Per germline, CDR1 SGHRS and CDR2 YFSETQ. The CDR3 length is 15 residues. On this clone: Its antigen is still unknown.

The receptor was isolated from a human donor in good health. This chain uses TRBV5-1 with TRBJ1-4; 11 positions match TRBD1. Sequenced input: PBMCs. CDR3 DNA: TGCGCCAGCAGCTTGGCCCTTGGGACAGGGGGAAAACTGTTTTTT. Residues: CASSLALGTGGKLFF.